A single sample is the source of the 17 T cell receptor beta chains below, sequenced in a study of blood T cell repertoires in COVID-19. The assay was immunoSEQ multiplex PCR, and TCRdb's table has in-frame clones only and misses some. The profile shows 150,000 to 180,000 clones, more than 80% of them singletons. Sequences were obtained from peripheral blood. Source of these receptors: a man aged 50 to 60 with acute or convalescent COVID-19.

This clone was seen more than once but under ten times. The rearrangement uses TRBV12-3 or TRBV12-4 and TRBJ1-2; the match to TRBD1 covers 7 bases. Unmatched junction bases numbered 5, after V lost 6 bases and J lost 4 bases. This CDR3 has 13 residues. The DNA of the CDR3 is TGTGCCAGCAGGGGGGGACAGCTCTATGGCTACACCTTC. Translated: CASRGGQLYGYTF.

This chain connects TRBV18 to TRBJ1-5; D possibly corresponds to TRBD1 (6 bases). V gave up 6 bases and J gave up 7 bases, with 16 bases separating them. The CDR3 sequence is 14 residues long. The germline V gene has CDR1 KGHSH and CDR2 LQKENI. The CDR3 here is CASSQTGVGQPQHF. In nucleotides, the CDR3 is TGTGCCAGCTCGCAGACAGGAGTGGGGCAGCCCCAGCATTTT.

This clone was picked up a small number of times. The chain recombines TRBV5-6 with TRBJ1-2, with 10 positions matching TRBD1. The J segment lost 8 bases and the V segment lost 4 bases, leaving 11 bases of the junction unmatched. The V gene's germline CDR1 is SGHDT and CDR2 YYEEEE. The CDR3 runs 15 residues. CDR3 region: CASSARDRGAWGYTF. CDR3 nucleotide sequence: TGTGCCAGCAGCGCCCGGGACAGGGGAGCGTGGGGCTACACCTTC.

The chain joins TRBV6-5 to TRBJ1-2; 7 nucleotides agree with TRBD1. After removal of 6 bases from V and 4 bases from J, the junction contained 5 bases not matched to a gene. The CDR3 has 13 residues. Looked up from germline, CDR1 is MNHEY and CDR2 is SVGAGI. As DNA, the CDR3 is TGTGCCAGCAGCTCGGGACAGTTCTATGGCTACACCTTC. It codes for CASSSGQFYGYTF.

The chain recombines TRBV7-3 with TRBJ2-1; TRBD2 aligns across 10 bases. Germline CDR1 and CDR2: SGHTA and FQGTGA. This CDR3 has 15 residues. After removal of 0 bases from V and 8 bases from J, the junction contained 4 bases not matched to a gene. Here the CDR3 DNA reads TGTGCCAGCAGCTTAACACTAGCGGGAACGGATGAGCAGTTCTTC. Translating it yields CASSLTLAGTDEQFF.

V usage is TRBV27 and J usage is TRBJ1-2; weak D call: TRBD1 (6 bases). This CDR3 is 15 amino acids long. With 6 bases removed from V and 7 bases from J, the gap between germline ends came to 21 bases. The germline V gene has CDR1 MNHEY and CDR2 SMNVEV (reference sequence). The CDR3 DNA sequence: TGTGCCAGCAGCCTAGTACGAGGGACACCCGTTGGCTACACCTTC. Translation: CASSLVRGTPVGYTF.

The chain recombines TRBV5-1 with TRBJ2-1; maybe TRBD1 (6 bases). The length of the CDR3 is 15 residues. V lost 7 bases to trimming and J lost 6 bases, with 20 bases between them. Germline values: CDR1 SGHRS, CDR2 YFSETQ. CDR3: CASLSTPGAGNEQFF. The CDR3 DNA reads as TGCGCCAGCCTATCAACCCCAGGGGCCGGCAATGAGCAGTTCTTC.

The chain couples TRBV11-2 to TRBJ2-7, with TRBD1 matching 7 bases. V lost 5 bases to trimming and J lost 5 bases; unmatched junction nucleotides: 6. CDR3 length: 13 amino acids. Germline CDR1 is SGHAT and CDR2 is FQNNGV. CDR3 residues: CASSRGQLHEQYV. CDR3 nucleotides: TGTGCCAGCAGCCGGGGACAGCTTCACGAGCAGTACGTC.

The V call is TRBV18, the J call TRBJ2-5, with TRBD1 identical over 11 bases. Germline lookup yields CDR1 KGHSH and CDR2 LQKENI. This CDR3 region has 16 residues. After removal of 3 bases from V and 5 bases from J, the junction contained 8 bases not matched to a gene. The CDR3 loop is CASSPIGQGARETQYF. CDR3 coding DNA: TGTGCCAGCTCACCTATAGGACAGGGGGCGAGGGAGACCCAGTACTTC.

The chain links TRBV6-2 or TRBV6-3 to TRBJ1-5; TRBD1 might be the D (6 bases). Trimming took 4 bases from V and 5 from J, leaving 12 bases between them. The CDR3 is made up of 14 amino acids. Germline CDR1 reads MNHEY; CDR2 reads SVGEGT. CDR3 nucleotide sequence: TGTGCCAGCAGTTTACGGGGGGGGCATCAGCCCCAGCATTTT. It is translated as CASSLRGGHQPQHF.

J is TRBJ1-2 and V is TRBV19, with 9 bases lining up with TRBD1. In germline, CDR1 is LNHDA, CDR2 SQIVND (reference sequence). The length of the CDR3 is 17 residues. V lost 4 bases and J lost 8; bases outside the gene matches: 17. CDR3 nucleotide sequence: TGTGCCAGTAGTACGCCGGTTGGGACAGGGCCTCGTTGGGGCTACACCTTC. It specifies CASSTPVGTGPRWGYTF.

This clone was counted a few times. The CDR3: CASHPAGRSQPQHF. Written as DNA, the CDR3 is TGTGCCAGTCACCCGGCGGGTAGGAGTCAGCCCCAGCATTTT. The chain joins TRBV19 to TRBJ1-5, with D hard to call. The V and J ends lost 8 bases and 6 bases respectively, with 17 bases between them. The CDR3 loop spans 14 amino acids. Germline CDR1 reads LNHDA; CDR2 reads SQIVND (reference sequence).

The chain is built from TRBV30 and TRBJ2-1; TRBD2 matches 9 bases. The germline gives CDR1 GTSNPN, CDR2 SVGIG (reference sequence). This CDR3 contains 14 residues. With 3 bases clipped from V and 4 bases from J, the junction kept 4 bases outside the gene matches. CDR3 region: CAWRSSGMYNEQFF. The CDR3 nucleotides are TGTGCCTGGAGATCTAGCGGGATGTACAATGAGCAGTTCTTC.

The chain combines TRBV2 with TRBJ1-3; perhaps TRBD1 as D (5 bases). The CDR3 runs to 14 residues. CDR1 and CDR2 from the germline V gene are SNHLY and FYNNEI. Trimming stripped 8 bases from V and 0 bases from J, with 11 bases between. CDR3: CASLQGFSGNTIYF. The CDR3 bases are TGTGCCAGCCTCCAGGGATTCTCTGGAAACACCATATATTTT.

With respect to this clone: The junction differs from germline at one of its ends, possibly a read error. This chain uses TRBV7-7 with TRBJ2-5, with 9 nucleotides matching TRBD2. The CDR3 covers 15 residues. Looked up from germline, CDR1 is SSHAT and CDR2 is FNYEAQ (reference sequence). The CDR3 DNA sequence: TGTGCTAGCAGCCCGACTAGCGGTGGCCCCGGGACCCAGTACTTC. Its translation: CASSPTSGGPGTQYF.

The chain is built from TRBV7-2 and TRBJ1-1; 7 nucleotides align to TRBD1. Germline-derived CDR1 and CDR2 are SGHTA and FQGNSA. After removal of 2 bases from V and 0 bases from J, the junction contained 3 bases not matched to a gene. The CDR3 is made up of 15 amino acids. CDR3 bases: TGTGCCAGCAGCTTAAAAGGGACAGTGAACACTGAAGCTTTCTTT. Translated, it gives CASSLKGTVNTEAFF.

The chain employs TRBV7-2 and TRBJ1-2, with 7 positions matching TRBD1. J lost 4 bases, V lost 5 bases, and 10 bases had no gene match. The CDR3 is made up of 15 amino acids. CDR1 and CDR2 (germline): SGHTA, FQGNSA. The CDR3 region has the DNA TGTGCCAGCAGCCCCAGGCAGGGGGTTTTCTATGGCTACACCTTC. Translation gives CASSPRQGVFYGYTF.